A single sample gave rise to the 29 T cell receptor beta chains below, sequenced in a study of Graves' ophthalmopathy and Graves' hyperthyroidism. RNA transcripts served as template for amplifying TCR beta CDR3 sequences. An initial RT-PCR round employing HTBI primers preceded a second-round multiplex PCR. TCRdb re-derived calls from the multiplex PCR reads in MiXCR, one entry per CDR3 protein. The profile covers about 740,000 distinct CDR3 sequences, with 40% appearing a single time and 44% taken by the ten largest. Source material: peripheral blood. These receptors were taken from an adult man with Graves' ophthalmopathy.

The table lists this clonotype with a few counts. This chain joins TRBV20-1 and TRBJ2-7; 8 nucleotides line up with TRBD2. This CDR3 region has 14 residues. Germline loops: CDR1 DFQATT, CDR2 SNEGSKA (reference sequence). The trim removed 5 bases at V and 2 bases at J, leaving 8 bases unmatched. The CDR3 nucleotides read TGCAGTGCTTCGAGCGGGAGCCAGACCTACGAGCAGTACTTC. This encodes CSASSGSQTYEQYF.

This clonotype was seen ten or more times. The chain is built from TRBV29-1 and TRBJ1-1; weak D call: TRBD1 (6 bases). V was pared by 6 bases and J by 1 base, with 15 bases between. Germline CDR1 and CDR2: SQVTM and ANQGSEA. The CDR3 consists of 14 residues. Here the CDR3 reads CSVSPGGRNTEAFF. CDR3 DNA: TGCAGCGTATCTCCGGGGGGGCGGAACACTGAAGCTTTCTTT.

The CDR3 loop is CASSLEGRREQYF. In DNA form, the CDR3 reads TGTGCCAGCAGCTTAGAGGGGCGCCGCGAGCAGTACTTC. The rearrangement links TRBV7-9 to TRBJ2-7; possible D gene TRBD1, 5 bases. Germline assignment: CDR1 SEHNR and CDR2 FQNEAQ (reference sequence). V was cut by 1 base and J by 6 bases, with 10 bases left in between. The CDR3 consists of 13 residues.

This chain links TRBV25-1 with TRBJ2-2; 12 bases agree with TRBD2. CDR1 is MGHDK, CDR2 SYGVNS, per germline. The CDR3 totals 16 residues. Unmatched junction bases numbered 5, after V lost 5 bases and J lost 4 bases. The CDR3 bases are TGTGCCAGCAGTTTAAGACTAGCGGGGGTCACCGGGGAGCTGTTTTTT. Its translation is CASSLRLAGVTGELFF.

This clonotype showed up just a few times. V gene TRBV7-9 combines with J gene TRBJ1-2, with 7 bases matching TRBD1. This CDR3 is 14 amino acids long. Looked up from germline, CDR1 is SEHNR and CDR2 is FQNEAQ (reference sequence). With V trimmed by 8 bases and J by 6 bases, 12 bases remained unmatched. CDR3 region: CASSPQGTNDGYTF. In nucleotides, the CDR3 is TGTGCCAGCTCACCACAGGGGACGAATGATGGCTACACCTTC.

The V call is TRBV7-2, the J call TRBJ2-5, with D possibly TRBD2 on 5 matching bases. Germline V gene sequence: CDR1 SGHTA, CDR2 FQGNSA. V was pared by 0 bases and J by 3 bases, with 14 bases between. The CDR3 is 16 residues long. The CDR3 protein is CASSLASVVPKETQYF. The CDR3 DNA sequence: TGTGCCAGCAGCTTAGCTAGCGTTGTCCCAAAAGAGACCCAGTACTTC.

This clonotype was found many times. The chain combines TRBV7-2 with TRBJ2-5; D is uncertain. The CDR3 has 16 amino acids. V dropped 1 base and J dropped 6 bases, with 18 bases sitting between them. Germline CDR1 SGHTA, CDR2 FQGNSA. Here the CDR3 DNA reads TGTGCCAGCAGCTTAGGATGGCGATTGCCGGCTAAGACCCAGTACTTC. Residues: CASSLGWRLPAKTQYF.

CDR3 sequence (DNA): TGTGCCAGCAGCTCGATAGCGGGGTTCCGCGAGCAGTACTTC. Translated, it gives CASSSIAGFREQYF. The gene calls are TRBV7-9 and TRBJ2-7, with 8 bases fitting TRBD2. V dropped 4 bases and J dropped 6; count of bases not matched to a gene: 8. Per the germline V gene, CDR1 is SEHNR and CDR2 is FQNEAQ (reference sequence). The CDR3 length is 14 residues.

This sequence joins TRBV11-1 and TRBJ2-7, with D possibly matching TRBD2 (5 bases). This CDR3 comprises 14 residues. Trimming cost V 5 bases and J 2 bases, with 13 bases left between them. Germline V gives CDR1 SGHAT, CDR2 FQDESV (reference sequence). The CDR3 region has the DNA TGTGCCAGCAGCCCAGACGGGGATGCCTACGAGCAGTACTTC. Protein product: CASSPDGDAYEQYF.

The table lists this clonotype with many counts. The chain couples TRBV29-1 to TRBJ2-7, with D unresolved. The CDR3 has 12 amino acids. Deletions cut 4 bases from V and 2 bases from J, with 9 bases between. Germline V gene lookup returns CDR1 SQVTM and CDR2 ANQGSEA. The CDR3 reads CSVVVRTYEQYF. The CDR3 bases are TGCAGCGTTGTCGTCAGGACCTACGAGCAGTACTTC.

This clonotype has more than one count but fewer than ten. The DNA for the CDR3 is TGTGCCAGCAGCTTAAGAGGCCCCGGGACAGTGATCTACGAGCAGTACTTC. As protein: CASSLRGPGTVIYEQYF. This chain joins TRBV7-3 and TRBJ2-7, with TRBD1 identical over 7 bases. Germline V CDR1 and CDR2: SGHTA, FQGTGA. J gave up 3 bases and V 1 base, and 12 bases lay outside the gene matches. CDR3 length equals 17 residues.

This clonotype was detected only a few times. The chain has TRBV7-9 and TRBJ2-2, with D possibly being TRBD2 (5 bases). Germline V CDR1 and CDR2: SEHNR, FQNEAQ (reference sequence). Deletions cut 0 bases from V and 6 bases from J, with 8 bases between. The CDR3 is 14 residues long. The CDR3 bases are TGTGCCAGCAGCTTAGCGGGAGCTCCCGGGGAGCTGTTTTTT. This encodes CASSLAGAPGELFF. Filled out from reference TRBV7-9 and TRBJ2-2, the complete variable domain reads DTGVSQNPRHKITKRGQNVTFRCDPISEHNRLYWYRQTLGQGPEFLTYFQNEAQLEKSRLLSDRFSAERPKGSFSTLEIQRTEQGDSAMYLCASSLAGAPGELFFGEGSRLTVL.

With respect to this clonotype: At one boundary the junction diverges from the germline segment, which might be a read error. The V call is TRBV7-2, the J call TRBJ1-1, with a tentative D call TRBD1 (5 bases). The CDR3 has 13 residues. The germline gives CDR1 SGHTA, CDR2 FQGNSA. The CDR3 DNA sequence: TGTGCCTGGAGTGTAGGGGTTAACACTGAAACTTTCTTT. Translated, it gives CAWSVGVNTETFF. The full variable domain, in which reference TRBV7-2 and TRBJ1-1 provide the parts outside the CDR3, is GAGVSQSPSNKVTEKGKDVELRCDPISGHTALYWYRQSLGQGLEFLIYFQGNSAPDKSGLPSDRFSAERTGGSVSTLTIQRTQQEDSAVYLCAWSVGVNTETFFGQGTRLTVV.

This chain uses TRBV11-1 with TRBJ1-5; TRBD2 might be the D (6 bases). Gene TRBJ2-3 matches the end of the DNA better, so the J call may be wrong. The CDR3 length is 12 residues. CDR1 and CDR2 (germline): SGHAT, FQDESV (reference sequence). In nucleotides, the CDR3 is TGTGCCAGCAGCCAGGGACTAGATACGCAGTATTTT. As protein: CASSQGLDTQYF.

This clonotype was observed many times. The V call is TRBV7-2, the J call TRBJ1-6; a weak D match, TRBD1 (5 bases). CDR1 SGHTA and CDR2 FQGNSA come from the germline V gene. The CDR3 spans 15 residues. The V gene lost 4 bases and the J gene lost 6 bases, with 13 bases spanning the gap. The CDR3 DNA reads as TGTGCCAGCAGCTCGGGGGGTTTCGGTAATTCACCCCTCCACTTT. Translation: CASSSGGFGNSPLHF.

About this clonotype itself: This sequence may be a read error, since a much larger clone differs from it by one base. The V and J genes are TRBV10-3 and TRBJ2-5, with 11 bases identical to TRBD2. CDR3 length: 15 amino acids. Looked up from germline, CDR1 is ENHRY and CDR2 is SYGVKD. Trimming cost V 4 bases and J 5 bases; bases outside gene matches: 6. This chain's CDR3 is CAISGRASGRETQYF. DNA for the CDR3: TGTGCCATCAGTGGGCGGGCTAGCGGGAGGGAGACCCAGTACTTC.

This chain joins TRBV6-1 and TRBJ2-5; the D gene could be TRBD1 or TRBD2 (5 bases each). V was cut by 0 bases and J by 4 bases, with 12 bases left in between. Germline CDR1 reads MNHNS; CDR2 reads SASEGT. The CDR3 length is 15 residues. This CDR3 reads CASSEALGDGETQYF. CDR3 sequence (DNA): TGTGCCAGCAGTGAAGCCCTTGGGGACGGAGAGACCCAGTACTTC.

This clonotype was seen more than once but under ten times. This chain uses TRBV20-1 with TRBJ1-1; possible D gene TRBD1, 6 bases. Deletions cut 1 base from V and 0 bases from J, with 9 bases between. The CDR3 contains 14 residues. The V gene's germline CDR1 is DFQATT and CDR2 SNEGSKA (reference sequence). CDR3 in amino acids: CSARVRGLNTEAFF. The DNA of the CDR3 is TGCAGTGCTAGAGTCAGGGGCTTGAACACTGAAGCTTTCTTT.

This clonotype has at least ten counts. The genes are TRBV7-9 and TRBJ2-7; no reliable D call. Germline V gene sequence: CDR1 SEHNR, CDR2 FQNEAQ (reference sequence). CDR3 length equals 13 residues. Trimming cost V 5 bases and J 9 bases, with 17 bases left between them. The CDR3 sequence is CASSDVGFAGQYF. In DNA form, the CDR3 reads TGTGCCAGCAGCGACGTTGGCTTCGCAGGGCAGTACTTC. Full variable domain (outside the CDR3, taken from reference TRBV7-9 and TRBJ2-7): DTGVSQNPRHKITKRGQNVTFRCDPISEHNRLYWYRQTLGQGPEFLTYFQNEAQLEKSRLLSDRFSAERPKGSFSTLEIQRTEQGDSAMYLCASSDVGFAGQYFGPGTRLTVT.

This clonotype was counted a single time. The junction shows a germline mismatch at one end, possibly a read error. The V call is TRBV29-1, the J call TRBJ1-2; 11 bases agree with TRBD1. The CDR3 spans 13 residues. Germline assignment: CDR1 SQVTM and CDR2 ANQGSEA. CDR3 loop: CSGRDRGNYGHTF. CDR3 in DNA: TGCAGCGGCCGGGACAGGGGGAACTATGGCCACACCTTC.

The V and J genes are TRBV20-1 and TRBJ2-7; tentative D call: TRBD1 (5 bases). The V gene lost 3 bases and the J gene lost 2 bases, with 11 bases spanning the gap. Per the germline V gene, CDR1 is DFQATT and CDR2 is SNEGSKA (reference sequence). This CDR3 has 13 amino acids. The CDR3 spells CSARVQGTYEQYF. As DNA, the CDR3 is TGCAGTGCTAGGGTCCAGGGTACCTACGAGCAGTACTTC.

This clonotype was seen more than once but under ten times. The CDR3 reads CASSNPGQGNQPQHF. In nucleotides, the CDR3 is TGTGCCAGTAGTAACCCGGGACAGGGCAATCAGCCCCAGCATTTT. The chain has TRBV19 and TRBJ1-5; 8 positions match TRBD1. Germline V gene data show CDR1 as LNHDA and CDR2 as SQIVND (reference sequence). The CDR3 sequence is 15 residues long. V was pared by 4 bases and J by 2 bases, with 4 bases of the junction left unmatched.

This clonotype showed up just a few times. The genes are TRBV5-5 and TRBJ1-2; no definite D call. The CDR3 is 16 amino acids. Germline V gene lookup returns CDR1 SGHKS and CDR2 YYEKEE (reference sequence). With 0 bases removed from V and 5 bases from J, the gap between germline ends came to 17 bases. Written as DNA, the CDR3 is TGTGCCAGCAGCTTGGATATGTGGCTAAACCGGTATGGCTACACCTTC. Translated: CASSLDMWLNRYGYTF.

V and J are TRBV25-1 and TRBJ1-4; a possible D gene is TRBD1 (6 bases). Trimming removed 5 bases at V and 5 bases at J, with 15 bases between. Germline V CDR1 and CDR2: MGHDK, SYGVNS. The CDR3 extends over 15 amino acids. The CDR3 sequence: CASSINRVRNEKLFF. The CDR3 DNA follows: TGTGCCAGCAGTATCAACAGGGTGCGGAATGAAAAACTGTTTTTT.

The sample holds a few counts of this clonotype. This chain joins TRBV11-2 and TRBJ2-2; D is ambiguous. V dropped 0 bases and J dropped 5 bases, with 7 bases sitting between them. The CDR3 is 14 residues long. Germline-derived CDR1 and CDR2 are SGHAT and FQNNGV. DNA for the CDR3: TGTGCCAGCAGCTTAGACCCGCTGACCGGGGAGCTGTTTTTT. Translation gives CASSLDPLTGELFF. Full variable domain (remainder filled in from reference TRBV11-2 and TRBJ2-2): EAGVAQSPRYKIIEKRQSVAFWCNPISGHATLYWYQQILGQGPKLLIQFQNNGVVDDSQLPKDRFSAERLKGVDSTLKIQPAKLEDSAVYLCASSLDPLTGELFFGEGSRLTVL.

V is TRBV20-1 and J is TRBJ1-1; tentative D call: TRBD1 (6 bases). V dropped 0 bases and J dropped 6 bases, with 14 bases sitting between them. The CDR3 loop spans 14 amino acids. CDR1 is DFQATT and CDR2 is SNEGSKA in the germline V gene (reference sequence). The CDR3 bases are TGCAGTGCTAGAGACCGGACAGTCGTGGCTGAAGCTTTCTTT. The encoded protein is CSARDRTVVAEAFF.

This clonotype was recorded many times. This rearrangement joins TRBV14 to TRBJ1-2; the D gene is possibly TRBD1 (6 bases). This CDR3 region has 13 residues. Between the trimmed V and J ends, which lost 1 base and 7 bases, there was a span of 10 bases. Germline assignment: CDR1 SGHDN and CDR2 FVKESK. The CDR3 protein is CASSQAGTTGYTF. CDR3 DNA sequence: TGTGCCAGCAGCCAAGCCGGGACAACTGGCTACACCTTC.

This clonotype has a handful of counts. The chain carries TRBV12-3 or TRBV12-4 and TRBJ2-3; TRBD2 matches at 9 bases. V dropped 7 bases and J dropped 4; count of bases not matched to a gene: 6. CDR3 length: 14 residues. CDR3 sequence: CASIHSGSPDTQYF. DNA for the CDR3: TGTGCCAGCATTCATAGCGGGAGCCCAGATACGCAGTATTTT.

This clonotype was observed a single time. Given a much more abundant clone one base away, this may be a read error. The chain uses TRBV7-2 and TRBJ2-5, with 11 bases that match TRBD2. This CDR3 is 16 amino acids long. CDR1 is SGHTA and CDR2 is FQGNSA in the germline V gene. V gave up 5 bases and J gave up 5 bases; unmatched junction bases: 10. CDR3 in amino acids: CASSALEGLAAETQYF. For the CDR3, the DNA is TGTGCCAGCAGCGCCCTAGAGGGACTAGCGGCGGAGACCCAGTACTTC.